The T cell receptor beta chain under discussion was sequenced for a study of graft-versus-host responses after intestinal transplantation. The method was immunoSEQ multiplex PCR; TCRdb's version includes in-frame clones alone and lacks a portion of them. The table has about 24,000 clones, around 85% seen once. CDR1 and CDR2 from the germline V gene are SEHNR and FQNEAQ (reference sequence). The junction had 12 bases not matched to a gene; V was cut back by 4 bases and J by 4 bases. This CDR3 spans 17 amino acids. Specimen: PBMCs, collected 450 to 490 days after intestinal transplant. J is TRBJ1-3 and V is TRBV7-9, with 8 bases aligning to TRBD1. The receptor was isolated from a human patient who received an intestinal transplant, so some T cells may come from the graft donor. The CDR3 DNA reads TGTGCCAGCAGCTCACGATCCCAGGGGGCAAAGGGAAACACCATATATTTT. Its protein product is CASSSRSQGAKGNTIYF.